One and the same sample provided the 24 T cell receptor beta chains below, sequenced in a study of graft-versus-host responses after intestinal transplantation. Sequenced by immunoSEQ multiplex PCR; TCRdb stores in-frame clones only, minus some. The data hold 70,000 to 100,000 clones, with about 89% observed a single time. Their antigen targets remain unknown. Sequencing was performed on unstimulated CD4+ T cells sorted from spleen or lymph node cells, taken before intestinal transplant. These receptors were taken from a human donor who received an intestinal transplant.

This clone was observed a single time. The chain is built from TRBV5-1 and TRBJ2-5; D possibly corresponds to TRBD2 (6 bases). Trimming pared 3 bases from V and 5 bases from J, leaving 8 bases between. From germline, CDR1 is SGHRS and CDR2 YFSETQ. The CDR3 extends over 12 amino acids. This CDR3 reads CASSWGEETQYF. In DNA, the CDR3 is TGCGCCAGCAGCTGGGGGGAGGAGACCCAGTACTTC. Full variable domain (remainder filled in from reference TRBV5-1 and TRBJ2-5): KAGVTQTPRYLIKTRGQQVTLSCSPISGHRSVSWYQQTPGQGLQFLFEYFSETQRNKGNFPGRFSGRQFSNSRSEMNVSTLELGDSALYLCASSWGEETQYFGPGTRLLVL.

The V and J genes are TRBV27 and TRBJ2-5; D unresolved. V dropped 0 bases and J dropped 2 bases, with 19 bases sitting between them. Germline loops: CDR1 MNHEY, CDR2 SMNVEV (reference sequence). This CDR3 comprises 18 residues. The CDR3 bases are TGTGCCAGCAGTTTATCGAATCCCCCTGGGCAGATTCAAGAGACCCAGTACTTC. The encoded protein is CASSLSNPPGQIQETQYF.

CDR3 DNA: TGCGCCAGCAGCTTGGTCGGGACAGGGGGGCACGAGCAGTACTTC. This sequence encodes CASSLVGTGGHEQYF. The chain combines TRBV5-1 with TRBJ2-7; TRBD1 agrees at 11 bases. CDR3 size: 15 residues. Germline loops: CDR1 SGHRS, CDR2 YFSETQ. V was clipped by 0 bases and J by 5 bases; unmatched bases: 4.

The chain employs TRBV14 and TRBJ1-2; 10 bases are a match to TRBD1. Germline lookup yields CDR1 SGHDN and CDR2 FVKESK. The CDR3 is 17 residues long. Losses at the gene ends were 5 bases for V and 4 bases for J; bases not matched to a gene: 13. DNA for the CDR3: TGTGCCAGCAGCAGACAAGGACAGGGGGTAGAAAGCTATGGCTACACCTTC. Residues: CASSRQGQGVESYGYTF.

The CDR3, as DNA: TGTGCCAGCAGTACTACCCTGGCCCGGGAGACCCAGTACTTC. Its protein is CASSTTLARETQYF. This chain links TRBV28 with TRBJ2-5; D not certain. Germline CDR1 MDHEN, CDR2 SYDVKM. Trimming took 5 bases from V and 5 from J, leaving 15 bases between them. The CDR3 sequence is 14 residues long. Combining the CDR3 with reference TRBV28 and TRBJ2-5 gives the whole variable domain DVKVTQSSRYLVKRTGEKVFLECVQDMDHENMFWYRQDPGLGLRLIYFSYDVKMKEKGDIPEGYSVSREKKERFSLILESASTNQTSMYLCASSTTLARETQYFGPGTRLLVL.

The chain recombines TRBV29-1 with TRBJ1-3; D uncertain. CDR1 is SQVTM and CDR2 is ANQGSEA in the germline V gene. The CDR3 has 14 amino acids. Between the trimmed V and J ends, which lost 0 bases and 2 bases, there was a span of 8 bases. The CDR3 protein is CSVEDQNTGNTIYF. As DNA, the CDR3 is TGCAGCGTTGAAGATCAGAATACTGGAAACACCATATATTTT. The full variable domain, rest sourced from reference TRBV29-1 and TRBJ1-3, is SAVISQKPSRDICQRGTSLTIQCQVDSQVTMMFWYRQQPGQSLTLIATANQGSEATYESGFVIDKFPISRPNLTFSTLTVSNMSPEDSSIYLCSVEDQNTGNTIYFGEGSWLTVV.

CDR3 sequence reads: CASSLGGGIQYF. The CDR3 DNA sequence: TGTGCCAGCAGTTTAGGCGGGGGCATTCAGTACTTC. The rearrangement uses TRBV28 and TRBJ2-4; 7 nucleotides agree with TRBD2. Germline trimming cut 2 bases from V and 9 bases from J; bases unmatched to any gene: 1. There are 12 residues in the CDR3. Germline assignment: CDR1 MDHEN and CDR2 SYDVKM.

This clone was picked up one time. This chain joins TRBV27 and TRBJ2-5, with 8 bases aligning to TRBD1. CDR1 is MNHEY, CDR2 SMNVEV, per germline (reference sequence). Trimming at V came to 5 bases and at J to 2 bases, leaving 4 bases not matched to a gene. CDR3 length: 14 residues. CDR3: CASSPGQGQETQYF. DNA for the CDR3: TGTGCCAGCAGTCCCGGACAGGGACAAGAGACCCAGTACTTC.

The chain couples TRBV2 to TRBJ2-3; 9 bases are shared with TRBD1. Germline assignment: CDR1 SNHLY and CDR2 FYNNEI. V trimming: 5 bases; J trimming: 2 bases; junction bases outside the gene matches: 5. The CDR3 totals 15 residues. The CDR3 region has the DNA TGTGCCAGCAGTAGACAGGGGGTGGACACAGATACGCAGTATTTT. Encoded protein: CASSRQGVDTDTQYF.

The chain employs TRBV7-9 and TRBJ1-2; TRBD1 agrees at 9 bases. Germline CDR1 SEHNR, CDR2 FQNEAQ (reference sequence). The CDR3 spans 15 residues. Losses at the gene ends were 5 bases for V and 8 bases for J; bases not matched to a gene: 12. The CDR3 DNA reads TGTGCCAGCAGCACAACACAGGGGGCGCGTAACGGCTACACCTTC. It encodes CASSTTQGARNGYTF.

V usage is TRBV5-1 and J usage is TRBJ1-1; TRBD1 is a possible D gene (6 bases). Germline assignment: CDR1 SGHRS and CDR2 YFSETQ. The V and J ends lost 1 base and 4 bases respectively, with 14 bases between them. The CDR3 covers 15 residues. CDR3 region: CASSLIGRGGTEAFF. CDR3 coding DNA: TGCGCCAGCAGCTTGATCGGCAGGGGTGGCACTGAAGCTTTCTTT. Variable domain in full (rest from reference TRBV5-1 and TRBJ1-1): KAGVTQTPRYLIKTRGQQVTLSCSPISGHRSVSWYQQTPGQGLQFLFEYFSETQRNKGNFPGRFSGRQFSNSRSEMNVSTLELGDSALYLCASSLIGRGGTEAFFGQGTRLTVV.

The chain employs TRBV18 and TRBJ1-1, with D uncertain. This CDR3 has 14 residues. Trimming removed 1 base from V and 1 base from J, with 7 bases in between. CDR1 KGHSH and CDR2 LQKENI come from the germline V gene. CDR3 DNA sequence: TGTGCCAGCTCACCACTCGCCGGGAACACTGAAGCTTTCTTT. Translation gives CASSPLAGNTEAFF.

V usage is TRBV11-3 and J usage is TRBJ2-2; D is unclear. V was trimmed by 0 bases and J by 0 bases, leaving 8 bases between them. Germline V lookup: CDR1 SGHNT, CDR2 YENEEA. The CDR3 is 16 residues long. CDR3 sequence reads: CASSLDTGSNTGELFF. Here the CDR3 DNA reads TGTGCCAGCAGCTTAGATACCGGGTCGAACACCGGGGAGCTGTTTTTT.

This clone has a single count. The gene calls are TRBV5-1 and TRBJ2-3; tentatively, D is TRBD1 (5 bases). Germline-derived CDR1 and CDR2 are SGHRS and YFSETQ. The CDR3 consists of 16 residues. V was clipped by 0 bases and J by 1 base, with 12 bases between them. CDR3 protein: CASSLGVRVGTDTQYF. The CDR3 DNA reads as TGCGCCAGCAGCTTGGGCGTCAGGGTGGGCACAGATACGCAGTATTTT.

The J gene is TRBJ2-1, the V gene TRBV29-1; 11 bases align to TRBD2. Germline loops: CDR1 SQVTM, CDR2 ANQGSEA. This CDR3 spans 14 amino acids. V lost 4 bases to trimming and J lost 9 bases; unmatched junction nucleotides: 8. Written as DNA, the CDR3 is TGCAGCGTTGTAGCGGGAGGGTGGAGTACTGAGCAGTTCTTC. It encodes CSVVAGGWSTEQFF.

This chain joins TRBV28 and TRBJ2-3; TRBD2 matches 7 bases. From germline, CDR1 is MDHEN and CDR2 SYDVKM. CDR3 length: 14 residues. V shed 8 bases, J shed 4 bases, and the junction held 9 bases outside the gene matches. The CDR3 nucleotides are TGTGCCAGCCGCGGGGGTGGGTTGGCAGATACGCAGTATTTT. This sequence encodes CASRGGGLADTQYF.

The chain uses TRBV6-1 and TRBJ2-5, with a weak D call TRBD1 (5 bases). The V gene's germline CDR1 is MNHNS and CDR2 SASEGT. Deletions cut 0 bases from V and 5 bases from J, with 22 bases between. The CDR3 covers 18 residues. The CDR3 here is CASSEARGAGHRLETQYF. CDR3 coding DNA: TGTGCCAGCAGTGAAGCGAGAGGCGCAGGGCATCGATTGGAGACCCAGTACTTC.

V gene TRBV27 combines with J gene TRBJ1-1; weak D call: TRBD1 (6 bases). Germline lookup yields CDR1 MNHEY and CDR2 SMNVEV (reference sequence). The length of the CDR3 is 13 residues. Trimming took off 8 bases at V and 10 bases at J, with 20 bases between the two ends. The CDR3 reads CASSGQKSGSAFF. DNA for the CDR3: TGTGCCAGCTCGGGACAAAAGTCTGGTTCAGCTTTCTTT.

The V call is TRBV28, the J call TRBJ2-1; possibly TRBD1 for D (5 bases). Germline CDR1 is MDHEN and CDR2 is SYDVKM. The CDR3 spans 15 residues. Trimming cost V 6 bases and J 6 bases, with 18 bases left between them. CDR3 region: CASRETEHAFNEQFF. The CDR3 DNA reads TGTGCCAGCAGGGAGACAGAGCATGCCTTCAATGAGCAGTTCTTC.

This chain connects TRBV9 to TRBJ2-3, with TRBD2 matching 7 bases. Per germline, CDR1 SGDLS and CDR2 YYNGEE. This CDR3 has 15 amino acids. V lost 0 bases to trimming and J lost 2 bases; unmatched junction nucleotides: 3. CDR3 residues: CASSVAAGYTDTQYF. In DNA form, the CDR3 reads TGTGCCAGCAGCGTAGCAGCGGGGTACACAGATACGCAGTATTTT.

The chain uses TRBV2 and TRBJ2-1; 10 positions agree with TRBD2. Trimming at V came to 5 bases and at J to 6 bases, leaving 10 bases not matched to a gene. Per germline, CDR1 SNHLY and CDR2 FYNNEI. The CDR3 totals 16 residues. CDR3 nucleotide sequence: TGTGCCAGCAGTAGGGCTAGCGGGGGCCAAGGCAATGAGCAGTTCTTC. This sequence encodes CASSRASGGQGNEQFF. The full variable domain, with the rest looked up from reference TRBV2 and TRBJ2-1, is EPEVTQTPSHQVTQMGQEVILRCVPISNHLYFYWYRQILGQKVEFLVSFYNNEISEKSEIFDDQFSVERPDGSNFTLKIRSTKLEDSAMYFCASSRASGGQGNEQFFGPGTRLTVL.

The CDR3 DNA follows: TGTGCCAGCAGCTTACGTCGGAGCCAAGATACGCAGTATTTT. Translating it yields CASSLRRSQDTQYF. This sequence joins TRBV7-9 and TRBJ2-3, with D unresolved. CDR1 is SEHNR and CDR2 is FQNEAQ in the germline V gene (reference sequence). The CDR3 is 14 residues long. The V end was cut by 2 bases, the J end by 5 bases, with 11 bases between.

This rearrangement joins TRBV7-8 to TRBJ2-7; 7 nucleotides agree with TRBD2. V lost 5 bases to trimming and J lost 6 bases; unmatched junction nucleotides: 16. Germline V gene lookup returns CDR1 SGHVS and CDR2 FQNEAQ. The CDR3 has 16 residues. The CDR3 loop reads CASSRYVGGSSSEQYF. CDR3 bases: TGTGCCAGCAGCCGCTACGTGGGCGGGAGTAGTTCCGAGCAGTACTTC.

This chain uses TRBV28 with TRBJ1-5, with D possibly being TRBD1 (5 bases). The V and J ends lost 2 bases and 11 bases respectively, with 7 bases between them. CDR1 MDHEN and CDR2 SYDVKM come from the germline V gene. CDR3 length equals 11 residues. The CDR3 is CASSLRGSQHF. CDR3 nucleotides: TGTGCCAGCAGTTTAAGGGGTTCCCAGCATTTT.